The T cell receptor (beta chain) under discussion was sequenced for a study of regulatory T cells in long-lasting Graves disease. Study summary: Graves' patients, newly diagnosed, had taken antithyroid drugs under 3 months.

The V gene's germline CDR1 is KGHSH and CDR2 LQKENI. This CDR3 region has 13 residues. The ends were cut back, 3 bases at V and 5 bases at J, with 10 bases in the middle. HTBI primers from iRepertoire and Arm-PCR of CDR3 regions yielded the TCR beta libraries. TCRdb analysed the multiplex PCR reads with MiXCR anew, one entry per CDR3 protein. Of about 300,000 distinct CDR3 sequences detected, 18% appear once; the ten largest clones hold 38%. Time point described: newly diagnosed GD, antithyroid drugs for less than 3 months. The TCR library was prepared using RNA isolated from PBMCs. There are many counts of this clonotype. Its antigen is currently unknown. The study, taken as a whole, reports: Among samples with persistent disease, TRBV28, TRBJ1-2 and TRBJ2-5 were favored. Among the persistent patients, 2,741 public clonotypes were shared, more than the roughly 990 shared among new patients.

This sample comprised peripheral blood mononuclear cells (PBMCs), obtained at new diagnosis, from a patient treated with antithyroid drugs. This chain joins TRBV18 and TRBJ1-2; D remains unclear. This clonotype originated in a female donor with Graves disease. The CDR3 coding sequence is TGTGCCAGCTCACCCGGGCCCCTATATGGCTACACCTTC. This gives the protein CASSPGPLYGYTF.